The clone carrying this T cell receptor (beta chain) was seen a few times. The V segment lost 8 bases and the J segment 6 bases; nucleotides outside the gene matches: 6. The CDR3 contains 14 residues. This entry belongs to a study of identical twins. Using its own MiXCR run on the 5' RACE reads, TCRdb lists one record per CDR3 protein. In the table there are hundreds of thousands of distinct CDR3 sequences, about 8.3% of which are singletons. These same data were also listed under a study on yellow fever vaccine responses in identical twins. As that study records: Twins reportedly had a vaccine T cell response that seemed partly convergent, partly personalized.

The sequenced sample was memory (CD45RO+) T cells sorted from blood. This chain connects TRBV12-3 or TRBV12-4 to TRBJ2-1; 11 positions agree with TRBD2. The sequence derives from a woman aged 18-29 years in good health. The CDR3 loop reads CASSTSGTFNEQFF. The DNA of the CDR3 is TGTGCCAGCTCGACTAGCGGGACATTCAATGAGCAGTTCTTC.